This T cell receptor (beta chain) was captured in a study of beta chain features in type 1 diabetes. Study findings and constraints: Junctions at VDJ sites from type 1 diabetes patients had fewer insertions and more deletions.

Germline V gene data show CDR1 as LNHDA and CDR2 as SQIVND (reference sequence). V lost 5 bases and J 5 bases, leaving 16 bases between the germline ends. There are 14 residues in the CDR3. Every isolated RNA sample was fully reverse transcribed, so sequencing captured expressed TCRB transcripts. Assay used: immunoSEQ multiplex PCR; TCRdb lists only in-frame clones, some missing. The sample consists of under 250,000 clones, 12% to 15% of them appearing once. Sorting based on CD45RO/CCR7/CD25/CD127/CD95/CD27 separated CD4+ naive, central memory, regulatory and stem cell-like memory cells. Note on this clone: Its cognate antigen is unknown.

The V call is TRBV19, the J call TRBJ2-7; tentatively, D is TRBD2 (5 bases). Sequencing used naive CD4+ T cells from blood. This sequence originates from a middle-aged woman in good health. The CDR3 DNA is TGTGCCAGTAGTGTAGGCCGGGGTTCACACGAGCAGTACTTC. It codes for CASSVGRGSHEQYF.